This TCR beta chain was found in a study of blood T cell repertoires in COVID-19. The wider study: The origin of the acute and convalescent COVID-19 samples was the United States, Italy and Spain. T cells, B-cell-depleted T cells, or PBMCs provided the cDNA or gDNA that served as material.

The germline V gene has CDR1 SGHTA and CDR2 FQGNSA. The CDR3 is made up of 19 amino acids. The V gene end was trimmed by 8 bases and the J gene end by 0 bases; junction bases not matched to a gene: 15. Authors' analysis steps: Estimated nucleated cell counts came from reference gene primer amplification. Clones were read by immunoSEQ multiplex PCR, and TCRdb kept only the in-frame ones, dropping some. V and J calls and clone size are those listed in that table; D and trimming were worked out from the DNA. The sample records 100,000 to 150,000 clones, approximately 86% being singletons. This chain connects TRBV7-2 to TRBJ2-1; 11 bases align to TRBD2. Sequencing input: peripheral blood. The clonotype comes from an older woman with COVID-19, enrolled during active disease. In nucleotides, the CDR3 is TGTGCCAGCGGCAAAACACTAGCGGGGGTTTTCAGCTCCTACAATGAGCAGTTCTTC. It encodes CASGKTLAGVFSSYNEQFF.